Below, 10 T cell receptor beta chains from the same sample are listed, as sequenced in a study of T cell responses to AZD1222 COVID-19 vaccine. Only in-frame clones appear in the TCRdb table, and some are missing; sequencing was by immunoSEQ multiplex PCR. The sample comprises about 150,000 clones, about nine tenths of which are singletons, and about 8.9% rests with the top ten. This specimen was peripheral blood, taken 28 days after the second AZD1222 dose. The receptor set was obtained from an adult who received the AZD1222 COVID-19 vaccine.

The V gene is TRBV5-1, the J gene TRBJ2-7; D might be TRBD2 (6 bases). The germline V gene encodes CDR1 SGHRS and CDR2 YFSETQ. The CDR3 consists of 13 residues. The V end was cut by 0 bases, the J end by 3 bases, with 7 bases between. The CDR3 coding sequence is TGCGCCAGCAGCTTGGCGGAGGGCTACGAGCAGTACTTC. Translation: CASSLAEGYEQYF.

The chain is built from TRBV5-1 and TRBJ1-1; TRBD1 agrees at 8 bases. The CDR3 sequence is 14 residues long. Germline values: CDR1 SGHRS, CDR2 YFSETQ. V lost 4 bases, J lost 5 bases, and 7 bases stayed unmatched. The CDR3 bases are TGCGCCAGCAGCGGAGGGACAGGCCGGACTGAAGCTTTCTTT. Translated: CASSGGTGRTEAFF.

The chain carries TRBV6-2 or TRBV6-3 and TRBJ1-3, with TRBD1 as a possible D gene (5 bases). Per the germline V gene, CDR1 is MNHEY and CDR2 is SVGEGT. The CDR3 spans 19 residues. Trimming stripped 0 bases from V and 2 bases from J, with 20 bases between. DNA of the CDR3: TGTGCCAGCAGTTACTCGAGGGACCTGGCCTGGGACGCTGGAAACACCATATATTTT. This sequence encodes CASSYSRDLAWDAGNTIYF.

The chain couples TRBV18 to TRBJ2-2, with unresolved D. This CDR3 region has 13 residues. V was cut by 2 bases and J by 0 bases, with 1 base left in between. Germline V CDR1 and CDR2: KGHSH, LQKENI. CDR3 nucleotide sequence: TGTGCCAGCTCACCAGCGAACACCGGGGAGCTGTTTTTT. Protein sequence: CASSPANTGELFF.

This chain joins TRBV18 and TRBJ2-1; tentatively, D is TRBD1 (5 bases). The CDR3 totals 12 residues. CDR1 and CDR2 from the germline V gene are KGHSH and LQKENI. V lost 2 bases, J lost 8 bases, and 7 bases lay in between. CDR3 in amino acids: CASSPRGYEQFF. As DNA, the CDR3 is TGTGCCAGCTCACCAAGGGGCTATGAGCAGTTCTTC.

J is TRBJ2-1 and V is TRBV20-1; the D is unclear. Germline lookup yields CDR1 DFQATT and CDR2 SNEGSKA (reference sequence). The CDR3 totals 11 residues. V was pared by 6 bases and J by 15 bases, with 18 bases between. Here the CDR3 reads CSADWTVNRFF. The CDR3 DNA reads as TGCAGTGCCGACTGGACGGTCAATCGGTTCTTC.

CDR3 residues: CASSSGTRDEKLFF. The CDR3 nucleotides are TGTGCCAGCAGCTCCGGGACCAGGGACGAAAAACTGTTTTTT. This chain connects TRBV3-1 (or the pseudogene TRBV3-2) to TRBJ1-4; TRBD1 is a possible D gene (5 bases). Germline loops: CDR1 LGHDT, CDR2 YNNKEL (reference sequence). Trimming removed 5 bases from V and 8 bases from J, with 15 bases in between. The CDR3 runs to 14 residues.

The rearrangement links TRBV3-1 (or the pseudogene TRBV3-2) to TRBJ2-3; D unresolved. Trimming removed 2 bases at V and 4 bases at J, with 7 bases between. The CDR3 totals 13 residues. Germline-derived CDR1 and CDR2 are LGHDT and YNNKEL (reference sequence). This CDR3 reads CASSQYGADTQYF. The CDR3, as DNA: TGTGCCAGCAGCCAATATGGAGCAGATACGCAGTATTTT.

This clone was counted a single time. The chain carries TRBV7-6 and TRBJ2-3; 9 positions agree with TRBD2. Looked up from germline, CDR1 is SGHVS and CDR2 is FNYEAQ. This CDR3 has 17 amino acids. V lost 1 base, J lost 3 bases, and 8 bases stayed unmatched. The CDR3 spells CASSLEISGRGTDTQYF. In DNA form, the CDR3 reads TGTGCCAGCAGCTTAGAGATTAGCGGGAGAGGAACAGATACGCAGTATTTT.

The CDR3 DNA sequence: TGTGCCAGCAGTAGGACGGGTACACCTAACTATGGCTACACCTTC. Translation gives CASSRTGTPNYGYTF. The genes are TRBV2 and TRBJ1-2, with D unclear. Germline lookup yields CDR1 SNHLY and CDR2 FYNNEI. The CDR3 runs to 15 residues. Trimming removed 5 bases at V and 0 bases at J, with 13 bases between. Full variable domain (remainder filled in from reference TRBV2 and TRBJ1-2): EPEVTQTPSHQVTQMGQEVILRCVPISNHLYFYWYRQILGQKVEFLVSFYNNEISEKSEIFDDQFSVERPDGSNFTLKIRSTKLEDSAMYFCASSRTGTPNYGYTFGSGTRLTVV.